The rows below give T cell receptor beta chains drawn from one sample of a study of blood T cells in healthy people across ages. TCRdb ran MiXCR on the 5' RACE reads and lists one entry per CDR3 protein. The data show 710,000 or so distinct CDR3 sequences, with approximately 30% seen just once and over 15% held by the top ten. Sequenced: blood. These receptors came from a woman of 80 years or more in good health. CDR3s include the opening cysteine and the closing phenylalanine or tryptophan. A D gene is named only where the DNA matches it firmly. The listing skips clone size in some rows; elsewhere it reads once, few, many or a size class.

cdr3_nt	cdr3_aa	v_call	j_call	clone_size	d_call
TGTGCCAGCAGTTACGAGGATGCAGGGAGGGCTTTCTTT	CASSYEDAGRAFF	TRBV6-6	TRBJ1-1	few	NA
TGTGCCAGAAGCATTAGCGGGGGGGGAAATGAGCAGTTCTTC	CARSISGGGNEQFF	TRBV5-3	TRBJ2-1	few	TRBD2
TGCAGTGCTAGGAAACCTATAGCGGGGGGCAGCGGGGAGCTGTTTTTT	CSARKPIAGGSGELFF	TRBV20-1	TRBJ2-2	NA	TRBD2
TGCGCCAGCAGCGCCATCTCTCTCTCGGGCGGGGCGAACACCGGGGAGCTGTTTTTT	CASSAISLSGGANTGELFF	TRBV5-1	TRBJ2-2	NA	NA
TGCGCCAGCAGCCAATCATACAATGAGCAGTTCTTC	CASSQSYNEQFF	TRBV4-3	TRBJ2-1	many	NA
TGTGCCACCAGCAGAGTAGGTGGTACAGGTCCAAGCATTCAGTACTTC	CATSRVGGTGPSIQYF	TRBV15	TRBJ2-4	many	NA
TGCAGTGCCCCGCGCCCTGGACAGGGGCGAGCGGGCGGCTACACCTTC	CSAPRPGQGRAGGYTF	TRBV20-1	TRBJ1-2	many	TRBD1
TGCAGTGCGACAGCGACACCTTCTGGGGCCAACGTCCTGACTTTC	CSATATPSGANVLTF	TRBV20-1	TRBJ2-6	NA	NA
TGCAGTGCTAGAGCCGGGACTAGCGGCAACAATGAGCAGTTCTTC	CSARAGTSGNNEQFF	TRBV20-1	TRBJ2-1	many	TRBD2
TGTGCCAGCAGCGTGACAGGGGGAGACAATGAGCAGTTCTTC	CASSVTGGDNEQFF	TRBV9	TRBJ2-1	many	TRBD1
TGCAGTGCTATGGAAGGCGTCGGGAACATTCAGTACTTC	CSAMEGVGNIQYF	TRBV20-1	TRBJ2-4	NA	NA
TGTGCCAGCAGCCCAGGAGGAACTAGCGGGGGTGAAGAGACCCAGTACTTC	CASSPGGTSGGEETQYF	TRBV4-2	TRBJ2-5	many	TRBD2
TGCGCCAGCAGTTCTCGACAGGTGAACACCGGGGAGCTGTTTTTT	CASSSRQVNTGELFF	TRBV5-1	TRBJ2-2	many	NA
TGCGCCAGCAGCCACGGGCGGAGCTCCTACAATGAGCAGTACTTC	CASSHGRSSYNEQYF	TRBV5-1	TRBJ2-7	NA	NA
TGCGCCAGCAGCTGGGGGGGACTTACCTACAATGAGCAGTTCTTC	CASSWGGLTYNEQFF	TRBV5-1	TRBJ2-1	many	TRBD2
TGTGCCAGCAGTACGGGACAAAATGAAAAACTGTTTTTT	CASSTGQNEKLFF	TRBV6-6	TRBJ1-4	few	NA
TGTGCCAGCAGCTTAGCCTCCTCGGGACAGGGCTTGTACGAGCAGTACTTC	CASSLASSGQGLYEQYF	TRBV7-2	TRBJ2-7	many	TRBD1
TGTGCCAGCAGCGAACTAGCGGGGGGTAACAATGAGCAGTACTTT	CASSELAGGNNEQYF	TRBV9	TRBJ2-5	NA	TRBD2
TGTGCCAGCAGCCAGGGAACGGATGCAACTAATGAAAAACTGTTTTTT	CASSQGTDATNEKLFF	TRBV4-2	TRBJ1-4	many	NA
TGTGCCTGGAGTCGGGATTCAGCAGGTCAGCCCCAGCATTTT	CAWSRDSAGQPQHF	TRBV30	TRBJ1-5	few	NA
TGTGCCAGCAGCAGGAGGGACCACAATGAGCAGTTCTTC	CASSRRDHNEQFF	TRBV11-3	TRBJ2-1	many	NA
TGTGCCAGCTGCTTACGCAGGGGAGCCGGGGAGCTGTTTTTT	CASCLRRGAGELFF	TRBV6-2/TRBV6-3	TRBJ2-2	NA	NA
TGTGCCAGCATGGATAGCGGGGGGAACGAGCAGTTCTTC	CASMDSGGNEQFF	TRBV6-1	TRBJ2-1	many	TRBD2
TGTGCCGGCAGCTTAGCCGGGACAGGGAGATCAGATACGCAGTATTTT	CAGSLAGTGRSDTQYF	TRBV7-2	TRBJ2-3	NA	TRBD1
TGTGCCATCCACGCCGGGACAGGCTATGGCTACACCTTC	CAIHAGTGYGYTF	TRBV10-3	TRBJ1-2	many	TRBD1
TGCAGTGCTAGACACAGGGGGCGCCTTGAGCAGTACTTC	CSARHRGRLEQYF	TRBV20-1	TRBJ2-7	many	TRBD1
TGTGCCAGTAGTAGTCACCGGGGGGCGGGGAATGAGCAGTTCTTC	CASSSHRGAGNEQFF	TRBV19	TRBJ2-1	few	NA